This T cell receptor (beta chain) stems from a study of blood T cell repertoires in COVID-19. TCRdb keeps only in-frame clones here, not all; method: immunoSEQ multiplex PCR. The sample lists some 370,000 clones, around 90% seen once, with around 7% in the top ten. This sequence was found in a man aged 18-30 years with active or convalescent COVID-19. The sequenced sample was peripheral blood.

The CDR3 protein is CASSQQGAGTDTQYF. The CDR3 nucleotides read TGTGCCAGCAGCCAACAGGGGGCAGGCACAGATACGCAGTATTTT. The V and J genes are TRBV28 and TRBJ2-3; TRBD1 aligns across 9 bases. The CDR3 has 15 residues. The V gene end was trimmed by 6 bases and the J gene end by 1 base; junction bases not matched to a gene: 5. From germline, CDR1 is MDHEN and CDR2 SYDVKM.